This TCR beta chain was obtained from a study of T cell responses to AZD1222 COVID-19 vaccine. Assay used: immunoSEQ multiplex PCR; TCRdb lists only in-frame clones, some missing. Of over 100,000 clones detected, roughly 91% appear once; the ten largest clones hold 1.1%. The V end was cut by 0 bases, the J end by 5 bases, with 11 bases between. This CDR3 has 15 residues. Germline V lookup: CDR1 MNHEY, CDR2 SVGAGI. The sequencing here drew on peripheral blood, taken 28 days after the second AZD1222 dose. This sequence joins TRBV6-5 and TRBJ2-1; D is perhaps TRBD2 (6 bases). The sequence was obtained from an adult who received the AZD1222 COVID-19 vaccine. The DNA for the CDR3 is TGTGCCAGCAGTTACTCCCTAGCGCTCAACAATGAGCAGTTCTTC. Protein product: CASSYSLALNNEQFF.